The T cell receptor (beta chain) described here comes from a study of CD8+ T cells in alopecia areata. Background on the study: Those treated were given oral tofacitinib at 5 to 10 mg twice daily. Broader study findings: Scalp clonality decreased significantly with tofacitinib, and so did expanded CD8+ clones among the top 100. A large proportion of expanded lesional clones were detected persisting in scalp and blood during tofacitinib. Affected scalp, especially in alopecia totalis/universalis, had a higher clonality than normal scalp did.

The germline gives CDR1 ENHRY, CDR2 SYGVKD. The CDR3 is made up of 15 amino acids. Trimming took off 4 bases at V and 8 bases at J, with 17 bases between the two ends. The treatment denotes: oral pan-JAK inhibitor, 5-10 mg twice daily. The authors extracted RNA and reverse transcribed it into cDNA as the sequencing template. Clones were sequenced by immunoSEQ multiplex PCR, and TCRdb holds only the in-frame ones, with some missing. Of 95,000 to 150,000 clones listed, about half are singletons. This clone was seen a handful of times. Antigen unknown. The rearrangement uses TRBV10-3 and TRBJ2-2; D tentatively fits TRBD1 or TRBD2 (5 bases each). The specimen was CD4+ T cells sorted from blood, collected at week 4, from a patient treated with tofacitinib. The TCR comes from a human donor with alopecia areata. The CDR3 sequence is CAISGRGAPTGELFF. The CDR3 DNA is TGTGCCATCAGTGGTCGAGGGGCCCCCACGGGGGAGCTGTTTTTT.